This passage covers 9 T cell receptor beta chains from one sample sequenced in a study of CD8+ T cells in alopecia areata. Extraction and reverse transcription of RNA yielded cDNA as the sequencing template. Here immunoSEQ multiplex PCR was the method, and the copy in TCRdb shows in-frame clones only, minus some. The sample shows about 200,000 clones, 45% to 70% of them seen only once. Sequenced: CD8+ T cells sorted from blood. These receptors all stem from a human donor in good health.

The CDR3 loop is CATSTPGELFF. DNA for the CDR3: TGTGCCACCTCGACCCCCGGGGAGCTGTTTTTT. V usage is TRBV6-5 and J usage is TRBJ2-2; D not resolved. Germline V CDR1 and CDR2: MNHEY, SVGAGI. The CDR3 loop spans 11 amino acids. V was shortened by 10 bases and J by 6 bases, with 9 bases between the two germline ends.

The chain uses TRBV29-1 and TRBJ2-7, with 11 positions matching TRBD1. The CDR3 loop spans 17 amino acids. Germline CDR1 reads SQVTM; CDR2 reads ANQGSEA. V gave up 4 bases and J gave up 4 bases; unmatched junction bases: 15. The CDR3 DNA sequence: TGCAGCGTTGGGCGGGACAGGGGGAATCTACGCGGTTACGAGCAGTACTTC. Its translation is CSVGRDRGNLRGYEQYF.

J is TRBJ2-7 and V is TRBV2; perhaps D is TRBD1 or TRBD2 (5 bases each). The ends were cut back, 8 bases at V and 2 bases at J, with 10 bases in the middle. The CDR3 contains 12 residues. CDR1 SNHLY and CDR2 FYNNEI come from the germline V gene. The CDR3 spells CASEGLTYEQYF. The CDR3 DNA is TGTGCCAGCGAGGGGTTAACCTACGAGCAGTACTTC.

The chain uses TRBV25-1 and TRBJ1-2; 7 nucleotides line up with TRBD1. With 3 bases clipped from V and 5 bases from J, the junction kept 6 bases outside the gene matches. CDR3 length: 14 amino acids. Germline V lookup: CDR1 MGHDK, CDR2 SYGVNS. Written as DNA, the CDR3 is TGTGCCAGCAGTGAGCACAGGGGAGAGTATGGCTACACCTTC. Translated, it gives CASSEHRGEYGYTF.

This chain links TRBV5-1 with TRBJ1-2, with a possible D match to TRBD1 (6 bases). This CDR3 contains 11 residues. CDR1 is SGHRS and CDR2 is YFSETQ in the germline V gene. The V end lost 9 bases, the J end lost 13 bases, and 19 bases lay between the germline ends. CDR3 sequence: CAIGDKGTFTF. The CDR3 nucleotides read TGCGCCATCGGGGACAAGGGTACGTTCACCTTC.

This sequence joins TRBV4-1 and TRBJ2-5; 14 nucleotides agree with TRBD2. The CDR3 length is 17 residues. The germline V gene has CDR1 MGHRA and CDR2 YSYEKL. V lost 3 bases, J lost 0 bases, and 3 bases stayed unmatched. DNA for the CDR3: TGCGCCAGCAGCCAGGGACTAGCGGGGGACTACCAAGAGACCCAGTACTTC. This codes for CASSQGLAGDYQETQYF.

CDR3 coding DNA: TGTGCCAGCAGCTTGGCAGCCGGGGGGGAGACCCAGTACTTC. It translates to CASSLAAGGETQYF. This chain uses TRBV11-2 with TRBJ2-5, with TRBD2 matching 7 bases. The CDR3 is made up of 14 amino acids. Germline values: CDR1 SGHAT, CDR2 FQNNGV. V lost 3 bases to trimming and J lost 5 bases; unmatched junction nucleotides: 6. The whole variable domain, filled in from reference TRBV11-2 and TRBJ2-5, reads EAGVAQSPRYKIIEKRQSVAFWCNPISGHATLYWYQQILGQGPKLLIQFQNNGVVDDSQLPKDRFSAERLKGVDSTLKIQPAKLEDSAVYLCASSLAAGGETQYFGPGTRLLVL.

The chain employs TRBV7-9 and TRBJ2-5; unclear D gene. The V and J ends lost 5 bases and 4 bases respectively, with 5 bases between them. CDR1 SEHNR and CDR2 FQNEAQ come from the germline V gene (reference sequence). The CDR3 is 11 amino acids. The DNA for the CDR3 is TGTGCCAGCAGCCAACTAGAGACCCAGTACTTC. Its protein is CASSQLETQYF.

Comment on this clone: The same CDR3 can be traced to other DNA sequences in this sample. The gene calls are TRBV5-6 and TRBJ1-2; D remains ambiguous. In germline, CDR1 is SGHDT, CDR2 YYEEEE. This CDR3 contains 12 residues. V was cut by 3 bases and J by 2 bases, with 5 bases left in between. CDR3: CASSSGNYGYTF. As DNA, the CDR3 is TGTGCCAGCAGCTCTGGAAACTATGGCTACACCTTC. Looking up the rest from reference TRBV5-6 and TRBJ1-2 gives the full variable domain: DAGVTQSPTHLIKTRGQQVTLRCSPKSGHDTVSWYQQALGQGPQFIFQYYEEEERQRGNFPDRFSGHQFPNYSSELNVNALLLGDSALYLCASSSGNYGYTFGSGTRLTVV.